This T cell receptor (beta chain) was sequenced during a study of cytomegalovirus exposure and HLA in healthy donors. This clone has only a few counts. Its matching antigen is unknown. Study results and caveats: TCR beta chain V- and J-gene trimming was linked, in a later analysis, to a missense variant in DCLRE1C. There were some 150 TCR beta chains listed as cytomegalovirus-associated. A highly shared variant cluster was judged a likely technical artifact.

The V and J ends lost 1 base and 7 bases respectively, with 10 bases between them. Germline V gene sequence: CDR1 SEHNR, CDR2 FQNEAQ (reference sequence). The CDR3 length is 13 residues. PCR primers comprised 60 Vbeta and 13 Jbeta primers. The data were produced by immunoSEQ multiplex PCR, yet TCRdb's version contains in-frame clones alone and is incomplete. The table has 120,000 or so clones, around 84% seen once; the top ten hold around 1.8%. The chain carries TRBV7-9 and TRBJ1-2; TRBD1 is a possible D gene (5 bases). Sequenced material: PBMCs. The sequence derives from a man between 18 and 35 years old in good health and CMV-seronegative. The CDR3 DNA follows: TGTGCCAGCAGCTTAGGGGGCGCAGGTGGCTACACCTTC. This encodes CASSLGGAGGYTF.